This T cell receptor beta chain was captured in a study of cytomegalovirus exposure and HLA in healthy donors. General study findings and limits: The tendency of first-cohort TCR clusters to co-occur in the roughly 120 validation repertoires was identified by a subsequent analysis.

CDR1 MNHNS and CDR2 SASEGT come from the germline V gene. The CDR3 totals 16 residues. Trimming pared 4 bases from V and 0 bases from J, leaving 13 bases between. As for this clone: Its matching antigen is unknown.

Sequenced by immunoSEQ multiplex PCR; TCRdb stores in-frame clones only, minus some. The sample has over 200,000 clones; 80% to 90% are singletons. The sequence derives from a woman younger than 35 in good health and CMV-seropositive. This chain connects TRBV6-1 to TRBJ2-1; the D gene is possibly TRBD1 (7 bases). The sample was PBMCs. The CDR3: CASSGRGVGSYNEQFF. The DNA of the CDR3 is TGTGCCAGCAGTGGCAGGGGGGTTGGCTCCTACAATGAGCAGTTCTTC.